This TCR beta chain was observed in a study of T cells in Graves' hyperthyroidism and ophthalmopathy. Study at large: Specimen type is peripheral blood, collected at initial diagnosis prior to any treatment.

Study outcomes and limitations: Blood held most thyroid clonotypes expanded above 0.001 frequency. Ophthalmopathy was distinguished from stable hyperthyroidism by 13 V-J signatures.

The CDR3 has 14 amino acids. V lost 0 bases and J lost 6, with 11 bases in between. The germline V gene encodes CDR1 GTSNPN and CDR2 SVGIG (reference sequence). Notes on this clonotype: Its antigen is not known.

Lactation, pregnancy, other autoimmune disease or uncontrolled infection led to exclusion of patients. From RNA transcripts, TCR beta CDR3 regions were amplified. During a first-round RT-PCR of the TCR CDR3, the HTBI primer set was used. MiXCR, applied by TCRdb to the multiplex PCR reads, yields one record per CDR3 protein. Of nearly 600,000 distinct CDR3 sequences in the sample, 13% to 15% were seen once. The receptor's source is a woman under 30 with Graves' ophthalmopathy. Sequencing input: blood. The chain joins TRBV30 to TRBJ2-2; tentative D call: TRBD2 (5 bases). The CDR3 DNA follows: TGTGCCTGGAGTGTTGTAACGGGGTCCGGGGAGCTGTTTTTT. Translated: CAWSVVTGSGELFF.